The subject of this entry is one T cell receptor (beta chain). Antigen specificity is unknown. This sample stems from a study of cytomegalovirus exposure and HLA in healthy donors. Across the study: About 79% of 398 genotyped donors fell in the Caucasian-associated ancestry cluster.

Study-wide results and caveats: A later analysis found that most CMV-associated TCR beta chains appeared HLA-restricted.

The PCR had 60 Vbeta and 13 Jbeta primers. TCRdb keeps only in-frame clones here, not all; method: immunoSEQ multiplex PCR. Of more than 65,000 clones detected, around 78% appear once; the ten largest clones hold under 6%. The CDR3 runs to 15 residues. CDR1 and CDR2 (germline): SGHAT, FQNNGV. V dropped 3 bases and J dropped 0; count of bases not matched to a gene: 2. Sequences were obtained from PBMCs. The chain links TRBV11-2 to TRBJ2-1; TRBD2 agrees at 7 bases. This receptor was taken from a man between 18 and 35 years old in good health and CMV-seropositive. The CDR3 region has the DNA TGTGCCAGCAGCTTCCTAGCGGACTCCTACAATGAGCAGTTCTTC. Translated: CASSFLADSYNEQFF.